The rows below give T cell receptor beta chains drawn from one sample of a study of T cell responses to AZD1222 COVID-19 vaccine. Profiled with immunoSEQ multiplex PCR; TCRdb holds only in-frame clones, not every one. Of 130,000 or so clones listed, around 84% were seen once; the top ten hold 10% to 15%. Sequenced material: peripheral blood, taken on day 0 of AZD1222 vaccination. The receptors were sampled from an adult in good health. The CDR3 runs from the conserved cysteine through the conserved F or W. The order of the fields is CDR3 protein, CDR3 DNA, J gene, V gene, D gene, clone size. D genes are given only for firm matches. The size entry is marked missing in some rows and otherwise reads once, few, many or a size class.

CDR3: CASSLRGLAIYEQFF
DNA: TGTGCCAGCAGCTTAAGGGGACTAGCGATTTATGAGCAGTTCTTC
J: TRBJ2-1
V: TRBV6-2/TRBV6-3
D: TRBD2
size: few

CDR3: CASSPTGPGGNQPQHF
DNA: TGTGCCAGCAGCCCTACAGGGCCGGGGGGCAATCAGCCCCAGCATTTT
J: TRBJ1-5
V: TRBV7-9
D: .
size: .

CDR3: CASSLAAGSNQPQHF
DNA: TGTGCCAGCAGTTTGGCAGCAGGGAGCAATCAGCCCCAGCATTTT
J: TRBJ1-5
V: TRBV28
D: .
size: .

CDR3: CASSGDRASNQPQHF
DNA: TGTGCCAGCAGTGGGGACAGGGCTAGCAATCAGCCCCAGCATTTT
J: TRBJ1-5
V: TRBV2
D: TRBD1
size: .

CDR3: CSVEEGGQRLFF
DNA: TGCAGCGTTGAAGAAGGGGGACAGCGGCTGTTTTTT
J: TRBJ2-2
V: TRBV29-1
D: TRBD1
size: .

CDR3: CASSLRDPFTYTQYF
DNA: TGTGCCAGCAGTTTACGGGACCCCTTCACATATACGCAGTATTTT
J: TRBJ2-3
V: TRBV28
D: .
size: .

CDR3: CAISESEGGYEQYF
DNA: TGTGCCATCAGTGAGTCTGAAGGGGGCTACGAGCAGTACTTC
J: TRBJ2-7
V: TRBV10-3
D: .
size: .

CDR3: CASSRLYEQYF
DNA: TGTGCCAGCAGCCGGTTATACGAGCAGTACTTC
J: TRBJ2-7
V: TRBV3-1/TRBV3-2
D: .
size: .

CDR3: CASSSERYTQYF
DNA: TGCGCCAGCAGCTCGGAGCGGTATACGCAGTATTTT
J: TRBJ2-3
V: TRBV5-1
D: .
size: .

CDR3: CASSAMGQGANGELFF
DNA: TGTGCCAGCAGCGCGATGGGACAGGGGGCGAACGGGGAGCTGTTTTTT
J: TRBJ2-2
V: TRBV5-4
D: TRBD1
size: .

CDR3: CASSQGEGTEAFF
DNA: TGTGCCAGCAGCCAGGGGGAGGGGACTGAAGCTTTCTTT
J: TRBJ1-1
V: TRBV7-6
D: TRBD1
size: .

CDR3: CASSKGTRGAGGYTF
DNA: TGTGCCAGCAGCAAAGGGACGAGGGGGGCGGGCGGCTACACCTTC
J: TRBJ1-2
V: TRBV21-1
D: .
size: .

CDR3: CAKEQGPTEAFF
DNA: TGTGCTAAAGAACAGGGGCCGACTGAAGCTTTCTTT
J: TRBJ1-1
V: TRBV7-9
D: TRBD1
size: .

CDR3: CASSMGQNTYEQYF
DNA: TGCGCCAGCAGCATGGGACAGAACACCTACGAGCAGTACTTC
J: TRBJ2-7
V: TRBV5-1
D: TRBD1
size: .

CDR3: CASSLNRDTGGAFF
DNA: TGTGCCAGCAGCCTTAACCGGGACACTGGGGGAGCTTTCTTT
J: TRBJ1-1
V: TRBV7-3
D: .
size: .

CDR3: CASSSTGGRQETQYF
DNA: TGCGCCAGCAGCTCCACGGGGGGTCGGCAAGAGACCCAGTACTTC
J: TRBJ2-5
V: TRBV5-1
D: TRBD2
size: .

CDR3: CASSEGTHQGGYTF
DNA: TGTGCCAGCAGCGAAGGGACCCACCAGGGGGGCTACACCTTC
J: TRBJ1-2
V: TRBV9
D: .
size: .

CDR3: CASRADSLYEQYF
DNA: TGTGCCAGCAGGGCGGACTCACTATACGAGCAGTACTTC
J: TRBJ2-7
V: TRBV2
D: .
size: .

CDR3: CASKLYDNEQFF
DNA: TGTGCCAGCAAGTTATACGACAATGAGCAGTTCTTC
J: TRBJ2-1
V: TRBV2
D: .
size: .

CDR3: CASSERDSHPANYGYTF
DNA: TGTGCCAGCAGTGAGAGGGACAGCCACCCGGCGAACTATGGCTACACCTTC
J: TRBJ1-2
V: TRBV6-1
D: TRBD1
size: .

CDR3: CATSGTGSHYGYTF
DNA: TGTGCCACCAGTGGGACAGGGAGTCACTATGGCTACACCTTC
J: TRBJ1-2
V: TRBV24-1
D: TRBD1
size: few

CDR3: CASSLSFTSGSYEQFF
DNA: TGTGCCAGCAGTTTATCTTTCACTAGCGGGAGTTATGAGCAGTTCTTC
J: TRBJ2-1
V: TRBV27
D: TRBD2
size: .

CDR3: CASSYTPHRTGGQVSNQPQHF
DNA: TGTGCCAGTAGTTACACTCCTCATAGGACGGGCGGACAGGTTAGCAATCAGCCCCAGCATTTT
J: TRBJ1-5
V: TRBV19
D: TRBD1
size: .

CDR3: CASRVQGDTEAFF
DNA: TGTGCCAGCAGGGTACAGGGAGACACTGAAGCTTTCTTT
J: TRBJ1-1
V: TRBV6-5
D: .
size: few

CDR3: CASSAIPTSGAPNEQFF
DNA: TGCGCCAGCAGCGCGATCCCGACTAGCGGGGCACCCAATGAGCAGTTCTTC
J: TRBJ2-1
V: TRBV5-1
D: TRBD2
size: .

CDR3: CASSYQRSRSEQYF
DNA: TGTGCCAGCAGTTACCAGAGGAGTCGAAGCGAGCAGTACTTC
J: TRBJ2-7
V: TRBV6-2/TRBV6-3
D: .
size: .

CDR3: CASRDQGRADTQYF
DNA: TGTGCCAGCCGGGACCAAGGTAGGGCAGATACGCAGTATTTT
J: TRBJ2-3
V: TRBV19
D: .
size: .